The clone carrying this T cell receptor (beta chain) was detected only a few times. The antigen remains undetermined. It was with 60 Vbeta and 13 Jbeta primers that the PCR ran. Assay: immunoSEQ multiplex PCR; the TCRdb copy retains only in-frame clones and omits some. The table shows fewer than 200,000 clones, with roughly 80% occurring only once. These data belong to a study of cytomegalovirus exposure and HLA in healthy donors. Study overall: A previous analysis identified 95 million to 130 million unique TCR beta sequences derived from roughly 180 million T cells.

After removal of 5 bases from V and 2 bases from J, the junction contained 5 bases not matched to a gene. The CDR3 is made up of 15 amino acids. The germline gives CDR1 SGHTA, CDR2 FQGNSA. General study findings and limits: Accurate HLA-A and HLA-B prediction from TCR beta sequences was reported for most subjects. Sequencing artifact likely explains a cluster of highly shared sequence variants.

The V and J genes are TRBV7-2 and TRBJ1-4; TRBD1 aligns across 7 bases. The sequence was obtained from a man aged 55 to 70 in good health and CMV-seronegative. Sequencing input: PBMCs. CDR3 region: CASSLGGQTNEKLFF. The CDR3 coding sequence is TGTGCCAGCAGCCTCGGGGGACAGACTAATGAAAAACTGTTTTTT.